These T cell receptor beta chains were read from a single sample in a study of blood T cell repertoires in COVID-19. Clones were sequenced by immunoSEQ multiplex PCR, and TCRdb holds only the in-frame ones, with some missing. There are around 400,000 clones in the sample; about 88% occur only once, and roughly 1.4% lies in the top ten. The specimen was PBMCs or T cells enriched from blood (not recorded which). These receptors all come from a woman aged 18-29 years who had been exposed to COVID-19. Each CDR3 is given with its conserved first and last residue.

V: TRBV30
J: TRBJ2-1
CDR3: CAWSEAYDSGSTNEQFF

V: TRBV7-2
J: TRBJ2-5
CDR3: CASSLGLEGTQYF

V: TRBV7-9
J: TRBJ2-1
CDR3: CASSLGGPSNEQFF

V: TRBV7-9
J: TRBJ2-7
CDR3: CASPPGIGLAGESNEQYF

V: TRBV27
J: TRBJ1-1
CDR3: CASSLSEAARTEAFF

V: TRBV3-1/TRBV3-2
J: TRBJ2-2
CDR3: CASSRSGSGGPNTGELFF

V: TRBV7-8
J: TRBJ1-6
CDR3: CASSLDRGLRNSPLHF

V: TRBV7-2
J: TRBJ2-1
CDR3: CASSLLRLTRNNEQFF

V: TRBV11-2
J: TRBJ2-2
CDR3: CASSLDLTSGGYTGELFF

V: TRBV5-6
J: TRBJ1-1
CDR3: CASSWGDGTEAFF

V: TRBV5-1
J: TRBJ2-2
CDR3: CASRPSSGVNTGELFF

V: TRBV27
J: TRBJ1-2
CDR3: CASSLTGGPPARGYTF

V: TRBV24-1
J: TRBJ2-1
CDR3: CATSLERGAHNEQFF

V: TRBV7-9
J: TRBJ1-3
CDR3: CASSSRTGSKGAIYF

V: TRBV5-6
J: TRBJ2-3
CDR3: CASSLAGIDTQYF

V: TRBV27
J: TRBJ1-5
CDR3: CASSLGGGGSNQPQHF

V: TRBV30
J: TRBJ2-1
CDR3: CAWSGRDSSYNEQFF

V: TRBV10-3
J: TRBJ2-4
CDR3: CAISESRDILVAKNIQYF

V: TRBV5-1
J: TRBJ1-1
CDR3: CASSLLAGQLNTEAFF

V: TRBV4-2
J: TRBJ1-4
CDR3: CASSQESSGGWLTNEKLFF

V: TRBV28
J: TRBJ1-2
CDR3: CASSPDRGRGNYGYTF

V: TRBV18
J: TRBJ2-2
CDR3: CASSPLAGPNTGELFF

V: TRBV25-1
J: TRBJ1-1
CDR3: CASSPVRGGNTEAFF

V: TRBV5-1
J: TRBJ2-5
CDR3: CASSFSEAGYQETQYF

V: TRBV19
J: TRBJ1-2
CDR3: CASSIPAGGYTF

V: TRBV30
J: TRBJ2-7
CDR3: CAWDRGEGWHLYEQYF

V: TRBV11-2
J: TRBJ1-3
CDR3: CASSLAAGGTGNTIYF

V: TRBV7-9
J: TRBJ1-2
CDR3: CASSLAEVGLYGYTF

V: TRBV19
J: TRBJ2-2
CDR3: CASSIDHGGANTGELFF

V: TRBV7-9
J: TRBJ1-6
CDR3: CASSQKTGETNNSPLHF

V: TRBV30
J: TRBJ2-7
CDR3: CAWSAGSKKQYF

V: TRBV28
J: TRBJ1-5
CDR3: CASSLEAGDQPQHF

V: TRBV27
J: TRBJ2-7
CDR3: CASSLAGFGYEQYF

V: TRBV3-1/TRBV3-2
J: TRBJ1-4
CDR3: CASSQQGTANEKLFF

V: TRBV2
J: TRBJ2-7
CDR3: CATTIRDRGLYEQYF

V: TRBV7-2
J: TRBJ2-1
CDR3: CASRGSGGSYNEQFF

V: TRBV11-2
J: TRBJ1-2
CDR3: CASSSGGGYGYTF

V: TRBV2
J: TRBJ1-6
CDR3: CASSGAGQRYNSPLHF

V: TRBV27
J: TRBJ2-1
CDR3: CASSSGQGGYEQFF

V: TRBV5-1
J: TRBJ2-3
CDR3: CATSWGGNLGAGDTQYF

V: TRBV21-1
J: TRBJ2-7
CDR3: CASSPLSRASGRHEQYF

V: TRBV29-1
J: TRBJ1-6
CDR3: CSVRTGSDNSPLHF

V: TRBV6-5
J: TRBJ1-4
CDR3: CASSRTGANEKLFF

V: TRBV5-1
J: TRBJ2-5
CDR3: CASSPVKAETAKTQYF

V: TRBV7-2
J: TRBJ2-3
CDR3: CASSLVAAGENTQYF

V: TRBV28
J: TRBJ1-4
CDR3: CASSPGDGGLNEKLFF

V: TRBV4-1
J: TRBJ2-1
CDR3: CASSDQFNEQFF

V: TRBV7-2
J: TRBJ2-2
CDR3: CASSPTGLGSTGELFF